Following are 17 T cell receptor beta chains from one sample sequenced in a study of T cell responses to AZD1222 COVID-19 vaccine (dated by TCRdb to about 2021). Library preparation used the immunoSEQ multiplex PCR assay. Not all clones reach the TCRdb copy of this immuneACCESS table, which keeps in-frame sequences only. Checked studies attribute under half of the gap to unresolved V genes and leave the rest unexplained. A total of around 120,000 clones appear in this sample, roughly 91% of them only once. The biggest ten clones account for roughly 4.2% of the sample. The sample's time point, from its label and the paper: baseline before first vaccination. The sample consisted of peripheral blood, taken on day 0 of AZD1222 vaccination. The receptors were gathered from an adult in good health.

The CDR3 DNA follows: TGTGCCAGCAGCTATTTTCGACAGAATGAAGCTTTCTTT. It specifies CASSYFRQNEAFF. The V and J genes are TRBV7-9 and TRBJ1-1, with a weak D call TRBD1 (5 bases). From germline, CDR1 is SEHNR and CDR2 FQNEAQ (reference sequence). V gave up 4 bases and J gave up 7 bases, with 13 bases separating them. The CDR3 has 13 amino acids. Full variable domain (rest looked up from reference TRBV7-9 and TRBJ1-1): DTGVSQNPRHKITKRGQNVTFRCDPISEHNRLYWYRQTLGQGPEFLTYFQNEAQLEKSRLLSDRFSAERPKGSFSTLEIQRTEQGDSAMYLCASSYFRQNEAFFGQGTRLTVV.

J is TRBJ1-4 and V is TRBV5-4; possible D gene TRBD1, 6 bases. The V gene lost 2 bases and the J gene lost 7 bases, with 15 bases spanning the gap. From germline, CDR1 is SGHNT and CDR2 YYREEE (reference sequence). The CDR3 is made up of 15 amino acids. CDR3 nucleotide sequence: TGTGCCAGCAGCTTAAAGGGGGGGCCAACTGAAAAACTGTTTTTT. Amino acids: CASSLKGGPTEKLFF.

The table lists this clone with a count of one. The chain's CDR3 is CASSLGGTYGYTF. The CDR3 DNA is TGTGCCAGCAGTTTAGGAGGAACCTATGGCTACACCTTC. This chain uses TRBV12-3 or TRBV12-4 with TRBJ1-2; no definite D call. V dropped 1 base and J dropped 4 bases, with 7 bases sitting between them. The CDR3 runs to 13 residues.

The chain employs TRBV19 and TRBJ2-7; TRBD1 is a possible D gene (5 bases). CDR3 length: 13 amino acids. Per germline, CDR1 LNHDA and CDR2 SQIVND (reference sequence). Between the trimmed V and J ends, which lost 1 base and 4 bases, there was a span of 8 bases. The CDR3 loop is CASSIVGAYEQYF. The DNA of the CDR3 is TGTGCCAGTAGTATAGTTGGGGCTTACGAGCAGTACTTC.

This chain joins TRBV4-1 and TRBJ1-2; D ambiguous. The germline V and J ends were trimmed by 1 base and 2 bases, with 11 bases remaining between them. Per germline, CDR1 MGHRA and CDR2 YSYEKL. The CDR3 length is 15 residues. CDR3 sequence (DNA): TGCGCCAGCAGCCAAGTTGGCAGCCAAAACTATGGCTACACCTTC. Translating gives CASSQVGSQNYGYTF.

This clone was seen a single time. The chain recombines TRBV25-1 with TRBJ1-3, with TRBD1 matching 10 bases. Germline values: CDR1 MGHDK, CDR2 SYGVNS. This CDR3 is built from 17 residues. Trimming removed 5 bases from V and 4 bases from J; junction bases left unmatched: 11. The CDR3, as DNA: TGTGCCAGCAGTCCAGCCGGGACAGGGGTCTCGGGAAACACCATATATTTT. Translation: CASSPAGTGVSGNTIYF.

The CDR3 nucleotides are TGCAGCGTTCCCAGGACCTATGGCTACACCTTC. It yields the protein CSVPRTYGYTF. The rearrangement uses TRBV29-1 and TRBJ1-2; the D is unclear. Germline CDR1 SQVTM, CDR2 ANQGSEA. Between the trimmed V and J ends, which lost 5 bases and 4 bases, there was a span of 8 bases. This CDR3 is 11 amino acids long.

The genes are TRBV19 and TRBJ2-4; D is undetermined. In germline, CDR1 is LNHDA, CDR2 SQIVND (reference sequence). Trimming took off 3 bases at V and 0 bases at J, with 15 bases between the two ends. The CDR3 is 17 residues long. In DNA form, the CDR3 reads TGTGCCAGTAGTATGGGTGGCGGAGCGATAGCCAAAAACATTCAGTACTTC. This sequence encodes CASSMGGGAIAKNIQYF.

The rearrangement links TRBV28 to TRBJ2-1; TRBD2 is a possible D gene (5 bases). V was shortened by 1 base and J by 7 bases, with 11 bases between the two germline ends. The CDR3 is 14 residues long. The germline V gene encodes CDR1 MDHEN and CDR2 SYDVKM. CDR3 sequence: CASSLLLVANEQFF. In DNA form, the CDR3 reads TGTGCCAGCAGTTTATTACTAGTCGCTAATGAGCAGTTCTTC.

V gene TRBV6-5 combines with J gene TRBJ1-5, with D unclear. V lost 8 bases, J lost 1 base, and 15 bases lay in between. The CDR3 is 15 amino acids. Germline-derived CDR1 and CDR2 are MNHEY and SVGAGI. The CDR3 sequence: CASDTIAGSNQPQHF. The CDR3 coding sequence is TGTGCCAGCGATACCATCGCGGGCAGCAATCAGCCCCAGCATTTT.

The chain recombines TRBV19 with TRBJ1-1; 10 bases agree with TRBD1. The J segment lost 4 bases and the V segment lost 4 bases, leaving 9 bases of the junction unmatched. This CDR3 spans 16 amino acids. Germline V CDR1 and CDR2: LNHDA, SQIVND (reference sequence). The CDR3 sequence: CASSTSGTGVSTEAFF. The DNA for the CDR3 is TGTGCCAGTAGTACTTCCGGGACAGGGGTTTCCACTGAAGCTTTCTTT.

J is TRBJ2-1 and V is TRBV30, with D perhaps matching TRBD1 (5 bases). V dropped 0 bases and J dropped 5 bases, with 11 bases sitting between them. There are 14 residues in the CDR3. Germline assignment: CDR1 GTSNPN and CDR2 SVGIG (reference sequence). The CDR3 reads CAWSVAGSHNEQFF. The CDR3 DNA sequence: TGTGCCTGGAGTGTAGCAGGGTCCCACAATGAGCAGTTCTTC.

The chain couples TRBV3-1 (or the pseudogene TRBV3-2) to TRBJ2-7; D is possibly TRBD2 (5 bases). This CDR3 has 12 residues. V lost 2 bases to trimming and J lost 5 bases, with 7 bases between them. Germline V gene lookup returns CDR1 LGHDT and CDR2 YNNKEL (reference sequence). In DNA form, the CDR3 reads TGTGCCAGCAGCCAATCGGGGAACGAGCAGTACTTC. It yields the protein CASSQSGNEQYF.

The V gene is TRBV5-6, the J gene TRBJ1-3; TRBD1 aligns across 8 bases. This CDR3 has 15 amino acids. Germline CDR1 reads SGHDT; CDR2 reads YYEEEE. The trim removed 4 bases at V and 6 bases at J, leaving 9 bases unmatched. The CDR3 region is CASSPRTGSQNTIYF. The CDR3 nucleotides read TGTGCCAGCAGCCCACGGACAGGGTCGCAAAACACCATATATTTT.

This clone was picked up one time. The genes are TRBV30 and TRBJ2-7, with D possibly being TRBD1 (6 bases). V lost 6 bases and J 4 bases, leaving 19 bases between the germline ends. The CDR3 has 14 residues. Germline assignment: CDR1 GTSNPN and CDR2 SVGIG (reference sequence). CDR3 in amino acids: CACTPGHGLYEQYF. The CDR3 bases are TGTGCCTGCACACCGGGACACGGCTTGTACGAGCAGTACTTC.

The chain employs TRBV29-1 and TRBJ2-7, with D hard to call. The CDR3 runs to 11 residues. V was cut by 7 bases and J by 6 bases, with 13 bases left in between. Germline V gene lookup returns CDR1 SQVTM and CDR2 ANQGSEA. CDR3 loop: CSGAQAAEQYF. The CDR3 DNA follows: TGCAGCGGAGCCCAGGCGGCCGAGCAGTACTTC.

V usage is TRBV27 and J usage is TRBJ2-7, with D possibly called TRBD1 or TRBD2 (5 bases each). Germline-derived CDR1 and CDR2 are MNHEY and SMNVEV (reference sequence). Trimming stripped 8 bases from V and 0 bases from J, with 5 bases between. The CDR3 consists of 11 residues. This chain's CDR3 is CASGGSYEQYF. For the CDR3, the DNA is TGTGCCAGCGGGGGCTCCTACGAGCAGTACTTC.